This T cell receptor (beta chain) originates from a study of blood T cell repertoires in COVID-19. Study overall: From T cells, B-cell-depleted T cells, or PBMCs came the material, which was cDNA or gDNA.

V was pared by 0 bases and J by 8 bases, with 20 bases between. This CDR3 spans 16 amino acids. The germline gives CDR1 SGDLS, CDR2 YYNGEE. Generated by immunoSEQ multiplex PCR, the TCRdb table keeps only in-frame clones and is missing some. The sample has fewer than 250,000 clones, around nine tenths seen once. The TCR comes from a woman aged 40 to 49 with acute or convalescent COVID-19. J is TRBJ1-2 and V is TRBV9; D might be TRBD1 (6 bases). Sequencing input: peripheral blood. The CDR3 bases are TGTGCCAGCAGCGTAGATATAGGGGGGGGACTCGGAGGCTACACCTTC. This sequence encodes CASSVDIGGGLGGYTF.